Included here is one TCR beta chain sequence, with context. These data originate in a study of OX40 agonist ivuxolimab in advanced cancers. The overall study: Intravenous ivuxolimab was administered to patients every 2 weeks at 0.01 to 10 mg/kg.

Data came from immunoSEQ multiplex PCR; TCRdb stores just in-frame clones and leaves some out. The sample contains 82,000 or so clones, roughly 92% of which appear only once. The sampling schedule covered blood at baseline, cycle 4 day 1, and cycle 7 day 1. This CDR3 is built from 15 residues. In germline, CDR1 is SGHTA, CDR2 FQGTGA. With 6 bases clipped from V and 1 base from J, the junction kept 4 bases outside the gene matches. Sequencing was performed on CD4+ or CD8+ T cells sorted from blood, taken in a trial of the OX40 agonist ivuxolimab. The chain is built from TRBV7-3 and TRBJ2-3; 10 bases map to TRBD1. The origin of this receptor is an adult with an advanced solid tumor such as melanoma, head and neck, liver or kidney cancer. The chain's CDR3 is CASRTTGGGTDTQYF. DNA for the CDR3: TGTGCCAGCAGAACGACAGGGGGCGGCACAGATACGCAGTATTTT.